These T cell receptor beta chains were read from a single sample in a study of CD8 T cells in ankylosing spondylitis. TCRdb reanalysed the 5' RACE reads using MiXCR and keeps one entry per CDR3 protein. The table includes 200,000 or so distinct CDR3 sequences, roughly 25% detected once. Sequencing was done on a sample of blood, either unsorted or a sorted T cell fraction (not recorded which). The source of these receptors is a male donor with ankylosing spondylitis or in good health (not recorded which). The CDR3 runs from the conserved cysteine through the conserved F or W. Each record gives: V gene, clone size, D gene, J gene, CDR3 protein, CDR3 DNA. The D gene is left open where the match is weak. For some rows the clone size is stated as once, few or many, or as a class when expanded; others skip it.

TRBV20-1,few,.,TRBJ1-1,CSARPGSEAFF,TGCAGTGCCCGCCCAGGGTCGGAAGCTTTCTTT
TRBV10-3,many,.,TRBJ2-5,CAISESATQYF,TGTGCCATCAGTGAGAGTGCAACCCAGTACTTC
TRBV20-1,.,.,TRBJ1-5,CSGAGTDNQPQHF,TGCAGTGGGGCCGGGACGGACAATCAGCCCCAGCATTTT
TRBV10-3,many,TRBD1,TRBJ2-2,CAISEGQGNGELFF,TGTGCCATCAGTGAGGGACAGGGGAACGGGGAGCTGTTTTTT
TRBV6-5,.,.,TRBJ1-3,CASSYSIGSSGNTIYF,TGTGCCAGCAGTTACTCTATCGGGAGCTCTGGAAACACCATATATTTT
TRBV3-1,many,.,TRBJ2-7,CASSQAGTPYEQYF,TGTGCCAGCAGCCAAGCAGGGACGCCCTACGAGCAGTACTTC
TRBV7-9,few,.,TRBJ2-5,CASSGQQVKTQYF,TGTGCCAGCAGCGGTCAGCAGGTGAAGACCCAGTACTTC
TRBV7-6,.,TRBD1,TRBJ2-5,CASSPTTGAGETQYF,TGTGCCAGCAGCCCCACGACAGGGGCGGGGGAGACCCAGTACTTC
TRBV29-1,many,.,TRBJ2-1,CSVEDNTHNEQFF,TGCAGCGTTGAAGATAACACCCACAATGAGCAGTTCTTC
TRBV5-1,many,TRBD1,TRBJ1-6,CASSLDFGQGVNSPLHF,TGCGCCAGCAGCTTGGATTTCGGACAGGGGGTTAATTCACCCCTCCACTTT
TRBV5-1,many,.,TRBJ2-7,CASSPTGTQSSYEQYF,TGCGCCAGCAGCCCCACCGGGACACAAAGCTCCTACGAGCAGTACTTC
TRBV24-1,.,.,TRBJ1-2,CATSDPTRGYTF,TGTGCCACCAGTGACCCCACCCGCGGCTACACCTTC
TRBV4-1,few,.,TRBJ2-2,CASRPMTLNTGELFF,TGCGCCAGCAGACCTATGACGTTGAACACCGGGGAGCTGTTTTTT
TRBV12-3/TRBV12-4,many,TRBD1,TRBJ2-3,CASNKDRSNTDTQYF,TGTGCCAGCAACAAGGACAGGTCGAACACAGATACGCAGTATTTT
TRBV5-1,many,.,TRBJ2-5,CASSLAPGSQETQYF,TGCGCCAGCAGCTTGGCCCCGGGCAGCCAAGAGACCCAGTACTTC